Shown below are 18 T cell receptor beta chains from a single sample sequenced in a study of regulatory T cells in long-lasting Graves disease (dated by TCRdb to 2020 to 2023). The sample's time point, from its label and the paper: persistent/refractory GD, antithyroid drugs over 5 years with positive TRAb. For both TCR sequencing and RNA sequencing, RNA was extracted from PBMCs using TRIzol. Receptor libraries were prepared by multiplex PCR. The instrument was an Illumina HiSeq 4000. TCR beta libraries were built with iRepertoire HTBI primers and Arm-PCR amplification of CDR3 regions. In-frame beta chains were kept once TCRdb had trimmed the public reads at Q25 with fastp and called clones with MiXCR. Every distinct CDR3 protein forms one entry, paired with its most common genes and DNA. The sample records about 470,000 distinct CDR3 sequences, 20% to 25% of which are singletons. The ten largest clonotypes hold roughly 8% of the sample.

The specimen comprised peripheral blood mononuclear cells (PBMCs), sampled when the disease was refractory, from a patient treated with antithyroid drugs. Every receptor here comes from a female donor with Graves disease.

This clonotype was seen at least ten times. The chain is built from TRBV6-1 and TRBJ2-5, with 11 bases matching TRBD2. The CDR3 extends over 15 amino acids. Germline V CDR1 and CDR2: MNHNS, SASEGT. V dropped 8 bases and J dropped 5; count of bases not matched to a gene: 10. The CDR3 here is CASERSGRAGETQYF. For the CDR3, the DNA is TGTGCCAGCGAACGTAGCGGGAGGGCCGGGGAGACCCAGTACTTC.

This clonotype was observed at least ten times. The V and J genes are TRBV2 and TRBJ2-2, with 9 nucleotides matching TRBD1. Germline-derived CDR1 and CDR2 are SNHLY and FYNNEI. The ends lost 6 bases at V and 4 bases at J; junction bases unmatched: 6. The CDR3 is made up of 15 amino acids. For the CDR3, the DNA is TGTGCCAGCAGCCCCGGGACAGGGAGCACCGGGGAGCTGTTTTTT. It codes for CASSPGTGSTGELFF.

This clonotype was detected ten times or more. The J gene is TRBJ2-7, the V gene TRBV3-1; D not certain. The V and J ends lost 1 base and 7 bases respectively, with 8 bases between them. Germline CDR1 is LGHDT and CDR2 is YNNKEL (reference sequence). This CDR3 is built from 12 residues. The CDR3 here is CASSQGWREQYF. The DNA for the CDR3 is TGTGCCAGCAGCCAAGGCTGGCGAGAGCAGTACTTC.

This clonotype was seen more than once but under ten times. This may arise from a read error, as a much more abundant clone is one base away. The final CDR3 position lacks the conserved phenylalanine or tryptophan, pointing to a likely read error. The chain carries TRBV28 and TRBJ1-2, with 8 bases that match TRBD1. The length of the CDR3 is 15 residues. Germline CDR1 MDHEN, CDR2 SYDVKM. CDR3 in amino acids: CAGSVPGGRLYGYTS. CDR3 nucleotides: TGTGCCGGCAGTGTTCCAGGGGGCCGTCTCTATGGCTACACCTCC.

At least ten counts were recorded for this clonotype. Here the CDR3 reads CASSYPQSGTQYF. The CDR3 nucleotides read TGTGCCAGCAGTTATCCGCAGTCCGGGACCCAGTACTTC. The genes are TRBV6-5 and TRBJ2-5; D not resolved. The CDR3 spans 13 residues. With 3 bases removed from V and 7 bases from J, the gap between germline ends came to 12 bases. Looked up from germline, CDR1 is MNHEY and CDR2 is SVGAGI.

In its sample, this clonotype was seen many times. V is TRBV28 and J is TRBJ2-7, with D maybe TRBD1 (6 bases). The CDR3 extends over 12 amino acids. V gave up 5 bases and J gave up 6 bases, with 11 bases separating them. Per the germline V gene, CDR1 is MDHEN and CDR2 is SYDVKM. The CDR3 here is CASSRDISEQYF. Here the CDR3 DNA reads TGTGCCAGCAGTCGGGACATCTCCGAGCAGTACTTC.

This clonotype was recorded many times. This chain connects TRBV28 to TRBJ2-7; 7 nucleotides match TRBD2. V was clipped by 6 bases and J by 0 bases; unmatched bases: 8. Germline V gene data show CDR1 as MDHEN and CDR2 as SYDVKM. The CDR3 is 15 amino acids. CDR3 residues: CASSPTSASSYEQYF. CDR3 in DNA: TGTGCCAGCAGCCCCACTAGCGCGAGCTCCTACGAGCAGTACTTC.

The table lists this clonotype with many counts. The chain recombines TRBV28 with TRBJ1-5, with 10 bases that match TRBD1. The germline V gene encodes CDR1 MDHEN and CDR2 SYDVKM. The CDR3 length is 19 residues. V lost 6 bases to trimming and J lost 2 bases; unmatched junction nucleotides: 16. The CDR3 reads CASRRGRGTGAGGNQPQHF. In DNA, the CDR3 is TGTGCCAGCAGACGAGGTCGGGGGACAGGGGCCGGAGGCAATCAGCCCCAGCATTTT.

The CDR3 sequence: CASSLHTAYEQYF. DNA of the CDR3: TGTGCCAGCAGCTTACATACAGCCTACGAGCAGTACTTC. The genes are TRBV7-9 and TRBJ2-7; D gene unclear. This CDR3 contains 13 residues. CDR1 is SEHNR, CDR2 FQNEAQ, per germline (reference sequence). Trimming left V 2 bases short and J 2 bases short, with 7 bases between.

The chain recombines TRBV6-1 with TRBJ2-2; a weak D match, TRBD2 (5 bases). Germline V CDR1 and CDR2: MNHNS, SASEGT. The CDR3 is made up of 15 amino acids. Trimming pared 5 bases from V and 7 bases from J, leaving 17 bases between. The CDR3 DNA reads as TGTGCCAGCAGTCCAGCGGCCCTCTGGGACGGGGAGCTGTTTTTT. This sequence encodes CASSPAALWDGELFF.

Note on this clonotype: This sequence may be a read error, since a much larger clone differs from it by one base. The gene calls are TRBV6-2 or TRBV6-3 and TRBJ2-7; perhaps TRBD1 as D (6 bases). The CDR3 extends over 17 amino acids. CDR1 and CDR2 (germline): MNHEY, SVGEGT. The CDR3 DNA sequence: TGTGCCAGCAGTTTGGAGCCCCCGGACGGGACATACTACGAGCAGTGCTTC. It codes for CASSLEPPDGTYYEQCF.

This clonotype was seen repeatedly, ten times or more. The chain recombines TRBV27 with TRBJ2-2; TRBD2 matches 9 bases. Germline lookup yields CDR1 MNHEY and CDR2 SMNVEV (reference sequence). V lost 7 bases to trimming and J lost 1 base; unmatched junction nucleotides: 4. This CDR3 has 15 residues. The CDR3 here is CASTLLAGNTGELFF. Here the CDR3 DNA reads TGTGCCAGCACCTTACTAGCGGGGAACACCGGGGAGCTGTTTTTT.

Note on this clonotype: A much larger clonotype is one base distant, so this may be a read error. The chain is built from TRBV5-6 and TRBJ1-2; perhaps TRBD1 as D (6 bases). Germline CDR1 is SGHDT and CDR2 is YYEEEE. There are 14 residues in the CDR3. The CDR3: CVSSLGHPNYGYTF. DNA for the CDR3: TGTGTCAGCAGCTTGGGACACCCTAACTATGGCTACACCTTC.

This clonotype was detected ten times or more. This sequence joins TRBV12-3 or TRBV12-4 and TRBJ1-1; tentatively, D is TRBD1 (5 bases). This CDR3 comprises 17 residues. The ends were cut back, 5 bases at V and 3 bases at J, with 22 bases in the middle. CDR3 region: CASSQVASWGGHTEAFF. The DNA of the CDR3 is TGTGCCAGCAGTCAAGTAGCCAGCTGGGGGGGACACACTGAAGCTTTCTTT.

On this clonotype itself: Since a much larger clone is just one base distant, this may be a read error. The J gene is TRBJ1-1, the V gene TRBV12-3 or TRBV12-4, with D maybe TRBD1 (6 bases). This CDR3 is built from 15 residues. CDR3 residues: CASSGQKLLNTEVFF. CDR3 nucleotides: TGTGCCAGCAGTGGACAGAAGCTTCTGAACACTGAAGTTTTCTTT.

CDR3 protein: CASSPPGIEAFF. The CDR3 DNA follows: TGTGCCAGTAGCCCACCAGGGATTGAAGCTTTCTTT. The V and J genes are TRBV19 and TRBJ1-1; a weak D match, TRBD1 (5 bases). CDR1 is LNHDA, CDR2 SQIVND, per germline (reference sequence). V lost 6 bases and J 7 bases, leaving 12 bases between the germline ends. This CDR3 contains 12 residues.

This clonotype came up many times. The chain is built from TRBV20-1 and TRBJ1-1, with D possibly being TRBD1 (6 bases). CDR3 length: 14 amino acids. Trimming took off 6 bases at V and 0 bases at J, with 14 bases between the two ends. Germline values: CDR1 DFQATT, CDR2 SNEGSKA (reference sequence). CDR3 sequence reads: CSANPGHMNTEAFF. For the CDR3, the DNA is TGCAGTGCCAACCCGGGACATATGAACACTGAAGCTTTCTTT.

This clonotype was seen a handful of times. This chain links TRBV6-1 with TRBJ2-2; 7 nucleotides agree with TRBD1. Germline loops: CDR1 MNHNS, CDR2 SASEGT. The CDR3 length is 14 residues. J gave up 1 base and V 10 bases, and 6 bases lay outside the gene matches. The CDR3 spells CATRGQVNTGELFF. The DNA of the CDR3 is TGTGCCACCCGAGGACAGGTGAACACCGGGGAGCTGTTTTTT.